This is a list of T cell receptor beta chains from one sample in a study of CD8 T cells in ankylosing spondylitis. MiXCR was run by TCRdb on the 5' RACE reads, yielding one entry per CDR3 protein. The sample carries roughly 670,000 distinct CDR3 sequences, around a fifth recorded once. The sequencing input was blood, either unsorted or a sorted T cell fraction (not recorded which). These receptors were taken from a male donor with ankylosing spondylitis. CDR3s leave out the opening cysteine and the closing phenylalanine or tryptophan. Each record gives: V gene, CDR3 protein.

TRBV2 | ASSEEMGGAGYT
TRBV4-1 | ASSTRREVPGELF
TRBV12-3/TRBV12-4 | ASSLNGREQY
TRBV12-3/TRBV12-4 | ASSLAVEGWQPQH
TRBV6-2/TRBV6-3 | AISTGTSNTGELF
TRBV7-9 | ASSGTGVPNQPQH
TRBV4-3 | ASSQGGLAGGITDTQY
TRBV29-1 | SIDPTSGTNTEAF
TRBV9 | ASSVAGGVSYEQY
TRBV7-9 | ASSFSPTGQRTDTQY
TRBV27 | ASSIRTGIYEQY
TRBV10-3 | AISDDRDATNEKLF
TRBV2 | ATLAGDNQPQH
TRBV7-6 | ASSPQGLAADTQY
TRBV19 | ASREKNTEAF
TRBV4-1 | ASSHMPGSSYEQY
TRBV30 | ACLTRDRSTNEKLF
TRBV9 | ASSVDSGGSGNTIY
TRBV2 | ASTEGGAEQY
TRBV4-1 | ASSQGPAGRRVAEQY
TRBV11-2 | ASSPAGGGWQETQY
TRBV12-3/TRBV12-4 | ASRGRDGYKNIQY